The rows below give T cell receptor beta chains drawn from one sample of a study of blood T cell repertoires in COVID-19. Sequencing used immunoSEQ multiplex PCR; TCRdb keeps in-frame clones, though not all of them. This sample has roughly 200,000 clones, with just under 80% found just once. Input material: peripheral blood. Source of these receptors: a woman older than 75 with active or convalescent COVID-19. Both conserved end residues are part of each CDR3. D genes are given only for firm matches. Only some rows state a clone size, as once, few, many or a class for expanded clones.

>-|TRBV4-1|TRBJ1-5|-
TGCGCCAGCAGCCAAGATCCAGGGGAACAGCCCCAGCATTTT
CASSQDPGEQPQHF
>-|TRBV7-9|TRBJ2-2|-
TGTGCCAGCAGCTCCCTGGGGGCAGGCGGGGAGCTGTTTTTT
CASSSLGAGGELFF
>-|TRBV2|TRBJ1-6|-
TGTGCCAGCAGTGCGAGGCAGGGGAATTCACCCCTCCACTTT
CASSARQGNSPLHF
>-|TRBV5-1|TRBJ1-6|TRBD1
TGCGCCAGCAGCCAGGGACAGACAAAATCACCCCTCCACTTT
CASSQGQTKSPLHF
>few|TRBV20-1|TRBJ1-1|TRBD1
TGCAGTGGACAGGGTAACACTGAAGCTTTCTTT
CSGQGNTEAFF
>-|TRBV6-4|TRBJ2-5|TRBD2
TGTGCCAGCAGGGTCCCTAGCGGGGGCCTCCAAGAGACCCAGTACTTC
CASRVPSGGLQETQYF
>many|TRBV7-9|TRBJ1-6|-
TGTGCCAGCGTTACAGGGCGGAGATCACCCCTCCACTTT
CASVTGRRSPLHF
>-|TRBV2|TRBJ1-3|TRBD1
TGTGCCAGCACCAAGACAGGGGCCGACTCTGGAAACACCATATATTTT
CASTKTGADSGNTIYF
>-|TRBV5-1|TRBJ1-2|-
TGCGCCAGCAGCTTAGATGACAGGAGCTATGGCTACACCTTC
CASSLDDRSYGYTF
>few|TRBV5-6|TRBJ1-5|TRBD1
TGTGCCAGCAGCATAAGGGACAGAAATCAGCCCCAGCATTTT
CASSIRDRNQPQHF
>-|TRBV5-1|TRBJ1-6|TRBD1
TGCGCCAGCAGCTTGGGACAGGGTGGAAGGGATTCACCCCTCCACTTT
CASSLGQGGRDSPLHF
>-|TRBV4-1|TRBJ1-2|-
TGCGCCAGCAGCCCAATAGGGGAGGGCACTAACTATGGCTACACCTTC
CASSPIGEGTNYGYTF
>-|TRBV4-2|TRBJ2-5|TRBD1
TGTGCCAGCAGCCAAGATCAGGGACAGCGAGCCCAGTACTTC
CASSQDQGQRAQYF
>-|TRBV3-1/TRBV3-2|TRBJ2-1|TRBD2
TGTGCCAGCAGCCACGGACTAGCGGGCTACGGCTACAATGAGCAGTTCTTC
CASSHGLAGYGYNEQFF
>-|TRBV3-1/TRBV3-2|TRBJ2-5|TRBD2
TGTGCCAGCAGCCAGGGACTAGAAATGTTGGAGACCCAGTACTTC
CASSQGLEMLETQYF
>-|TRBV5-1|TRBJ2-3|-
TGCGCCAGCAGCACTCAGGGGAGAGATACGCAGTATTTT
CASSTQGRDTQYF
>once|TRBV5-4|TRBJ2-6|TRBD1
TGTGCCAGCAGCCCCGGACAGGGGAGCTCTGGGGCCAACGTCCTGACTTTC
CASSPGQGSSGANVLTF
>-|TRBV5-1|TRBJ1-3|-
TGCGCCAGCAGCTTGAGAACAGGGACTGGAAACACCATATATTTT
CASSLRTGTGNTIYF
>-|TRBV2|TRBJ1-2|TRBD1
TGTGCCAGCAGAGACAGGGTTGGGCAGGGAGGCTACACCTTC
CASRDRVGQGGYTF
>few|TRBV2|TRBJ1-5|-
TGTGCCAGCAACCCACCAGGGAATAGCAATCAGCCCCAGCATTTT
CASNPPGNSNQPQHF
>-|TRBV19|TRBJ1-2|TRBD1
TGTGCCAGTAGTCCCCTCTCGGACAGGGCGGGCTATGGCTACACCTTC
CASSPLSDRAGYGYTF